These 9 T cell receptor beta chains share one sample of origin, sequenced in a study of T cells in Graves' hyperthyroidism and ophthalmopathy. The CDR3 regions of TCR beta were amplified from RNA transcripts. During a first-round RT-PCR of the TCR CDR3, the HTBI primer set was used. From the multiplex PCR reads, TCRdb called clonotypes with MiXCR, one entry per CDR3 protein. Of fewer than 450,000 distinct CDR3 sequences listed, nearly 15% were seen once; the top ten hold roughly 20%. The sequenced sample was blood. These receptors were taken from a woman aged 55-69 years with Graves' ophthalmopathy.

This clonotype was picked up many times. The chain has TRBV12-3 or TRBV12-4 and TRBJ2-1; no clear D. The CDR3 covers 13 residues. V was cut by 3 bases and J by 5 bases, with 8 bases left in between. CDR3 loop: CASSLPVDNEQFF. The CDR3 DNA reads as TGTGCCAGCAGTTTGCCGGTCGACAATGAGCAGTTCTTC.

In this sample, this clonotype turned up many times. The chain combines TRBV18 with TRBJ1-1; 7 nucleotides line up with TRBD1. Trimming removed 2 bases from V and 5 bases from J; junction bases left unmatched: 8. CDR1 is KGHSH and CDR2 is LQKENI in the germline V gene. CDR3 length: 15 amino acids. The chain's CDR3 is CASSPFRTGPTEAFF. CDR3 nucleotides: TGTGCCAGCTCACCATTCCGGACAGGACCAACTGAAGCTTTCTTT.

This clonotype was observed many times. V is TRBV13 and J is TRBJ1-6; the match to TRBD1 covers 9 bases. This CDR3 comprises 13 residues. V was clipped by 8 bases and J by 9 bases; unmatched bases: 5. Germline values: CDR1 PRHDT, CDR2 FYEKMQ (reference sequence). CDR3 sequence reads: CASVTGGSSPLHF. CDR3 nucleotides: TGTGCCAGCGTTACAGGGGGCAGTTCACCCCTCCACTTT.

The chain recombines TRBV29-1 with TRBJ2-1; TRBD2 might be the D (6 bases). Trimming cost V 4 bases and J 6 bases, with 13 bases left between them. Per germline, CDR1 SQVTM and CDR2 ANQGSEA. The CDR3 extends over 13 amino acids. This CDR3 is CSVAAGPANEQFF. The CDR3 nucleotides read TGCAGCGTTGCTGCGGGACCGGCCAATGAGCAGTTCTTC.

As to this clonotype: This may arise from a read error, as a much more abundant clone is one base away. V is TRBV30 and J is TRBJ2-3; D is perhaps TRBD2 (5 bases). Germline CDR1 is GTSNPN and CDR2 is SVGIG (reference sequence). V gave up 1 base and J gave up 4 bases, with 12 bases separating them. The CDR3 has 14 residues. CDR3 residues: CAWSGFSSADTQYF. The CDR3 region has the DNA TGTGCCTGGAGTGGGTTTAGTAGCGCAGATACGCAGTATTTT.

This clonotype was observed at least ten times. The rearrangement joins TRBV5-8 to TRBJ1-2, with D uncertain. The CDR3 runs 14 residues. Per germline, CDR1 SGHTS and CDR2 YDEGEE. Trimming pared 1 base from V and 2 bases from J, leaving 9 bases between. Here the CDR3 reads CASSLLTINYGYTF. CDR3 bases: TGTGCCAGCAGCTTGTTGACTATAAACTATGGCTACACCTTC.

In its sample, this clonotype was seen many times. The genes are TRBV24-1 and TRBJ2-1, with 11 bases aligning to TRBD2. The length of the CDR3 is 15 residues. Trimming at V came to 7 bases and at J to 5 bases, leaving 6 bases not matched to a gene. Per the germline V gene, CDR1 is KGHDR and CDR2 is SFDVKD. The CDR3 coding sequence is TGTGCCACCAGCCGCCTAGCGGGAGGAGACAATGAGCAGTTCTTC. Translation gives CATSRLAGGDNEQFF.

In its sample, this clonotype was seen a few times. The V call is TRBV5-6, the J call TRBJ2-7, with D possibly TRBD2 on 6 matching bases. The CDR3 contains 15 residues. Germline V gives CDR1 SGHDT, CDR2 YYEEEE. V lost 2 bases, J lost 5 bases, and 17 bases lay in between. CDR3 coding DNA: TGTGCCAGCAGCTTTGTTAGGGACTTGGTGAACGAGCAGTACTTC. Translated: CASSFVRDLVNEQYF.

The genes are TRBV10-3 and TRBJ2-5, with 8 positions matching TRBD2. This CDR3 spans 13 amino acids. The J segment lost 5 bases and the V segment lost 11 bases, leaving 10 bases of the junction unmatched. The V gene's germline CDR1 is ENHRY and CDR2 SYGVKD. CDR3 DNA sequence: TGTGCCGCGGGGACTAGTGGCGGGGAGACCCAGTACTTC. Translation: CAAGTSGGETQYF.